This T cell receptor beta chain stems from a study of blood T cell repertoires in COVID-19. Study-wide background: PBMCs, B-cell-depleted T cells, or T cells were the source of the cDNA or gDNA that made up the material.

Per the original data handling: Estimates of nucleated cell counts were drawn from the amplification of reference gene primers. The table came from immunoSEQ multiplex PCR; TCRdb's copy has only in-frame clones and leaves some out. V and J calls and clone size come straight from that table; D and trimming were deduced from the DNA. The sample has about 500,000 clones, approximately 92% seen once. Patients at the Seattle site were enrolled during active infection and followed longitudinally. The CDR3 extends over 15 amino acids. Trimming at V came to 6 bases and at J to 5 bases, leaving 10 bases not matched to a gene. CDR1 is MNHEY and CDR2 is SVGAGI in the germline V gene.

The chain recombines TRBV6-5 with TRBJ2-1; TRBD2 matches 7 bases. The clonotype was recovered from a man between 18 and 35 years old with COVID-19, enrolled during active disease. The specimen sequenced was peripheral blood. CDR3 in amino acids: CASRPLSGIDNEQFF. The CDR3 DNA is TGTGCCAGCAGGCCCCTGAGCGGGATAGACAATGAGCAGTTCTTC.